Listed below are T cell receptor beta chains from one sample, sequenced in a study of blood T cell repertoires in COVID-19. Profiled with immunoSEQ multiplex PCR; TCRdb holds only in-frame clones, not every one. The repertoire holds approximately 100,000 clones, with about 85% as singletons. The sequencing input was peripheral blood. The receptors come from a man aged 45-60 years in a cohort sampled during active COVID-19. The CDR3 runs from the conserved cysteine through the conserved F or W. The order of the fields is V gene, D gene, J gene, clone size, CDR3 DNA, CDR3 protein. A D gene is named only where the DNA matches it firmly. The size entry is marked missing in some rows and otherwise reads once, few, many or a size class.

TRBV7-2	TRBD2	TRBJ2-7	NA	TGTGCCAGCAAAATGGTTAGCGGGGGACTTCTTGGGCAGTACTTC	CASKMVSGGLLGQYF
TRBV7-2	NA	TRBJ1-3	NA	TGTGCCAGCAGCTCCCAGGCGTTCTCTGGAAACACCATATATTTT	CASSSQAFSGNTIYF
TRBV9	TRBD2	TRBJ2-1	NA	TGTGCCAGCAGCGTAGCTCCTAGCGGGGGACTCTCCTACAATGAGCAGTTCTTC	CASSVAPSGGLSYNEQFF
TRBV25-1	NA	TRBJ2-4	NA	TGTGCCAGCAGTGATCCGGGGGACAAAAACATTCAGTACTTC	CASSDPGDKNIQYF
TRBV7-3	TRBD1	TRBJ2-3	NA	TGTGCCAGCAGTGGACAGGGGGCGTCAGATACGCAGTATTTT	CASSGQGASDTQYF
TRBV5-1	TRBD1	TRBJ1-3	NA	TGCGCCAGCAGCTTGGAAGGGACAGGGCCTGGAAACACCATATATTTT	CASSLEGTGPGNTIYF
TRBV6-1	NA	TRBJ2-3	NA	TGTGCCAGCAGTGAACTGAGGACAGATACGCAGTATTTT	CASSELRTDTQYF
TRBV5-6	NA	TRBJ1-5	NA	TGTGCCAGCAGCTTCCCGGGGGAGGTGGGCTATAGCAATCAGCCCCAGCATTTT	CASSFPGEVGYSNQPQHF
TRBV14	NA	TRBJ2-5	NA	TGTGCCAGCCAACGGCAGGGTTATGAGACCCAGTACTTC	CASQRQGYETQYF
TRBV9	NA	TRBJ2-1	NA	TGTGCCAGCAGCGTAGATAGACTAGACAATGAGCAGTTCTTC	CASSVDRLDNEQFF
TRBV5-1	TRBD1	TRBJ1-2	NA	TGCGCCAGCAGCTTGATCGGCAGGGGGCATGGCTACACCTTC	CASSLIGRGHGYTF
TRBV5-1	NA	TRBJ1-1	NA	TGCGCCAGCAGCTTGGGGGGGAGGACTGAAGCTTTCTTT	CASSLGGRTEAFF
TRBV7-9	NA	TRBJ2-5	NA	TGTGCCAGCAGCTTGAGAAAAGAGACCCAGTACTTC	CASSLRKETQYF
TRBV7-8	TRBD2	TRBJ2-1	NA	TGTGCCAGCAGCTTAGCGGGTCCCGGGGGGGTCTCCTACAATGAGCAGTTCTTC	CASSLAGPGGVSYNEQFF
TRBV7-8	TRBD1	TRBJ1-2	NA	TGTGCCAGCAGCTTAGGAACAGACAGGGCGGGCGGCTACACCTTC	CASSLGTDRAGGYTF
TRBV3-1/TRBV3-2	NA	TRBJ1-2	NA	TGTGCCAGCAGCCGGGCAGGGTTGAACTATGGCTACACCTTC	CASSRAGLNYGYTF
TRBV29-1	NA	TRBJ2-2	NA	TGCAGCGCGACCGGGACACAACGGACCGGGGAGCTGTTTTTT	CSATGTQRTGELFF
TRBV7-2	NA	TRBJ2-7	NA	TGTGCCAGCAGCTTAGACAGGTTCTCCTACGAGCAGTACTTC	CASSLDRFSYEQYF
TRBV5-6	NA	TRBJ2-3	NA	TGTGCCAGCAACTCAGGCAACACAGATACGCAGTATTTT	CASNSGNTDTQYF
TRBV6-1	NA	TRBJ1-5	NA	TGTGCCAGCAGTGAGGCCGGGAATAGCAATCAGCCCCAGCATTTT	CASSEAGNSNQPQHF
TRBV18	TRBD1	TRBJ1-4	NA	TGTGCCAGCTCACCGGGACAGGGTACATCTAATGAAAAACTGTTTTTT	CASSPGQGTSNEKLFF
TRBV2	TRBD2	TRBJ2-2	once	TGTGCCAGCAGGGTAATAGCGGGTACCGGGGAGCTGTTTTTT	CASRVIAGTGELFF
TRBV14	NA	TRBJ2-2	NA	TGTGCCAGCAGCCAAGAGCTCCAGGGGCTCGGGGAGCTGTTTTTT	CASSQELQGLGELFF
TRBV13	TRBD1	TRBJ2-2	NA	TGTGCCAGCAGCCCAGGGACAGGAAGGACCGGGGAGCTGTTTTTT	CASSPGTGRTGELFF
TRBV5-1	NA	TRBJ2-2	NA	TGCGCCAGCAGCCCCGGACACGCCCAAGACGGGGAGCTGTTTTTT	CASSPGHAQDGELFF
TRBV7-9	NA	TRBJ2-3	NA	TGTGCCAGCAGCCCCTGGGGGGGGGCCTCCACAGATACGCAGTATTTT	CASSPWGGASTDTQYF
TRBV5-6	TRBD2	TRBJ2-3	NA	TGTGCCAGCGGGGCCCGCGGGAGCTCTAGCACAGATACGCAGTATTTT	CASGARGSSSTDTQYF
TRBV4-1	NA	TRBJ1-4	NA	TGCGCCAGCAGCCATGGCCCGCCGGGCAGGGGCTCCACTAATGAAAAACTGTTTTTT	CASSHGPPGRGSTNEKLFF
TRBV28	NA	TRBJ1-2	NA	TGTGCCAGCAGCAACAGGGTAAACTATGGCTACACCTTC	CASSNRVNYGYTF
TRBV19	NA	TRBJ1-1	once	TGTGCCAGTAGTCAACAGAGGAACACTGAAGCTTTCTTT	CASSQQRNTEAFF
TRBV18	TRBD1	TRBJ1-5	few	TGTGCCAGCTCACCGGGACAGGGAAAAAATCAGCCCCAGCATTTT	CASSPGQGKNQPQHF
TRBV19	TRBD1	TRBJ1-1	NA	TGTGCCAGTAGCCCAGGGGGCGCGTTGGGCACTGAAGCTTTCTTT	CASSPGGALGTEAFF
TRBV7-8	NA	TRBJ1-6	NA	TGTGCCAGCAGCCCATCGGGGGTTTGGAATTCACCCCTCCACTTT	CASSPSGVWNSPLHF
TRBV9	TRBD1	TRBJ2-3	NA	TGTGCCAGCAGCGTAGAAGGGACAGGGGGAACAGATACGCAGTATTTT	CASSVEGTGGTDTQYF
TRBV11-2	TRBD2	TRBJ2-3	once	TGTGCCAGCAGCCTCATCTCGCTAGCGGGGGGCACAAGAGATACGCAGTATTTT	CASSLISLAGGTRDTQYF
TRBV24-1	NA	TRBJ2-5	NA	TGTGCCACCAGTGATTTGGAGGCAGGGCGAGAGACCCAGTACTTC	CATSDLEAGRETQYF
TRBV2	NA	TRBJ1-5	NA	TGTGCCAGCAGTGAAGGCGGCAATCAGCCCCAGCATTTT	CASSEGGNQPQHF
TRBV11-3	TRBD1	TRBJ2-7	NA	TGTGCCAGCAGCTGGGTACAGGGGTACGAGCAGTACTTC	CASSWVQGYEQYF